This record looks at one T cell receptor (beta chain) sequence and its context. This clonotype has only one observation. Its antigen has not been determined. Base qualities are missing; no much larger clone stands one base away. Per the publication, the treatment or condition label means: allogeneic hematopoietic cell transplantation with graft depleted of TCRalphabeta T cells and CD19 B cells. The children who served as transplant recipients had been given grafts of TCRalphabeta/CD19-depleted allogeneic hematopoietic cells. Trimming removed 2 bases from V and 3 bases from J; the gene matches leave 5 bases unexplained. Taken from the germline V gene, the CDR1 and CDR2 loops are SGHRS and YFSETQ. The CDR3 has 16 amino acids, counting the end cysteine and phenylalanine. This entry keeps only the CDR3 DNA: 48 bases, framed from base 1. This sample stems from a study of T-cell reconstitution after alpha-beta-depleted transplantation in children (TCRdb year 2016). At the level of the whole study: Using TCR repertoire profiling, the study followed T-cell immune reconstitution in a quantitative way in children after TCRalphabeta/CD19-depleted allogeneic hematopoietic cell transplantation. The investigation overall reported the following: The frequencies of hyperexpanded clones fell over the following months, and after one year, T-cell counts and TCRbeta diversity were mostly attributed to newly produced T cells. The apparently early alphabetaT-cell count recovery about two months after transplant was reportedly dependent on only several hundred rapidly expanded clones derived from non-depleted graft cells. In some patients, the high TCRbeta diversity seen at day 60 was put down to recipient T cells and intrathymic progenitors that had survived conditioning.

Library preparation employed PCR. The run used an Illumina HiSeq 2500. To normalize quantification of the TCRbeta repertoire, the TCR libraries were built with molecular barcoding that relied on unique molecular identifiers. TCRdb reprocessing: public reads trimmed at Q25 with fastp, clones called with MiXCR, in-frame beta chains kept. Each CDR3 protein appears once, grouped with its most common genes and DNA. The sample table lists approximately 980,000 distinct CDR3 sequences, around 30% of them with a count of one. The biggest ten clones account for roughly 30% of the sample. The sequencing used PBMCs, mostly from graft donor cells, collected 360 days after TCRalphabeta/CD19-depleted stem cell transplant. The chain couples TRBV5-1 to TRBJ2-1; TRBD2 matches 10 bases in the middle. The receptor was isolated from a boy younger than two who had a stem cell transplant for SCID, so the T cells may come from the graft donor. This receptor has the CDR3 CASSFTSGVIYNEQFF. The nucleotide sequence is TGCGCCAGCAGCTTTACTAGCGGGGTAATCTACAATGAGCAGTTCTTC.